The entry below describes one T cell receptor beta chain. Its target is unknown. The data were taken from a study of OX40 agonist ivuxolimab in advanced cancers. For the study at large: Patients got intravenous ivuxolimab at 0.01 to 10 mg/kg every 2 weeks. Melanoma, hepatocellular carcinoma, head and neck or renal cell cancer occurred in dose-escalation patients.

General study points: Low normalized T-cell clonal expansion was also seen in some nonresponders. On average, CD8+ T cells had more expanded clones than CD4+.

The table came from immunoSEQ multiplex PCR; TCRdb's copy has only in-frame clones and leaves some out. This sample has 65,000 to 80,000 clones, with more than 75% found just once. The CDR3 contains 16 residues. V dropped 0 bases and J dropped 4; count of bases not matched to a gene: 5. CDR1 is SGHDN, CDR2 FVKESK, per germline. This sequence originates from an adult with an advanced solid tumor such as melanoma, head and neck, liver or kidney cancer. The J gene is TRBJ1-1, the V gene TRBV14; 10 positions agree with TRBD1. Sequenced material: CD4+ or CD8+ T cells sorted from blood, taken in a trial of the OX40 agonist ivuxolimab. The CDR3 DNA is TGTGCCAGCAGCCAAGACCCCTGGACAGGGGGCACTGAAGCTTTCTTT. Residues: CASSQDPWTGGTEAFF. Looking up the rest from reference TRBV14 and TRBJ1-1 gives the full variable domain: EAGVTQFPSHSVIEKGQTVTLRCDPISGHDNLYWYRRVMGKEIKFLLHFVKESKQDESGMPNNRFLAERTGGTYSTLKVQPAELEDSGVYFCASSQDPWTGGTEAFFGQGTRLTVV.